These T cell receptor beta chains were read from a single sample in a study of shared clonotypes between healthy human individuals. The assay was immunoSEQ multiplex PCR, and TCRdb's table has in-frame clones only and misses some. The sample holds over a million clones; 65% to 75% are singletons and the top ten take approximately 1.5%. Sequenced: memory CD4+ T cells sorted from blood. All receptors derive from a man aged 18 to 30 in good health. Each CDR3 is given without its conserved first and last residue.

TRBV28	ASGRDTQY
TRBV5-1	ASTPRGAGEETQY
TRBV21-1	ASSSKPGQTNEKLF
TRBV5-1	ASSREGGLVNTEAF
TRBV6-6	ASSYKGGYGYT
TRBV5-1	ASNDPGRSSEQY
TRBV7-3	ASSYRERQRALETDTQY
TRBV27	ASRLTRGQPQH
TRBV6-1	ASKITGQEPQH
TRBV4-3	ASSQVGQGAGELF
TRBV9	ASSASWVQETQY
TRBV6-4	ASSLSQVEGWQY
TRBV7-8	ASSESERIQTQY
TRBV20-1	SASVGGEQF
TRBV19	ASNRGQGNEKLF
TRBV4-2	ASSQDRESPLH
TRBV4-1	ASSQDFPGTSYEQY
TRBV27	ASSPGTSGRVGETQY
TRBV6-6	ASSYLGGRDGYT
TRBV28	ASSFQTHNEQY
TRBV4-2	ASSQDGYSGDSYNSPLH
TRBV5-6	ASSLAVGTGDGYT
TRBV6-4	ASRREMNTEAF
TRBV6-1	ASRPAGSYGYT
TRBV4-2	ASSQETSAGGELF
TRBV7-2	ASSQTVTGNTEAF
TRBV4-3	ASSQGPTGSGNTIY
TRBV9	ASSVEGQTNSPLH
TRBV5-4	ASSLGPGAGTEAF
TRBV7-9	ASSLTRGNTEAF
TRBV5-1	ASSLVGETEAF
TRBV20-1	SARARNEQF
TRBV5-4	ASSLIQGASGELF
TRBV5-3	ARRETGQGYYGYT
TRBV19	ASSIQGPGETQY
TRBV7-2	ASSLRGGNTIY
TRBV10-3	AIKSTGGFSGNTIY
TRBV11-3	ASSQDQSSYEQY
TRBV5-6	ASSLRGTSGRTDTQY
TRBV30	AWSPPTTYFNQPQH
TRBV25-1	ASRRTGGRDGYT
TRBV7-9	ASSPGAAGNTIY
TRBV5-1	ASSSKDSGNTIY
TRBV18	ASSTTRGGELF
TRBV11-2	ASSQLARSTDTQY
TRBV19	ASSIGKSSYNEQF
TRBV5-4	ASSLERSPLH
TRBV27	ASDTPPGSNEQF
TRBV7-2	ASSLEGLGTQY
TRBV6-1	ASFTSGRDTGELF
TRBV9	ASSVRTEYNEQF
TRBV19	ASIEGTGELF
TRBV10-3	AIRPDRGLYEQY
TRBV4-3	ASSRRNSGSTDTQY
TRBV4-1	ASSHPGDLAGGRTDTQY
TRBV2	ASSDTRSRLQF